This section outlines one TCR beta chain sequence together with its context. Germline lookup yields CDR1 SGHDN and CDR2 FVKESK. The CDR3 has 17 residues. The V and J ends lost 6 bases and 5 bases, in that order; junction bases with no gene match: 13. The source of the sample is a study of CD8+CD57+ T cells in acquired aplastic anemia. Overall study: Mean yield of DNA from sorted CD4+ and CD8+ cells was about 3.2 ug.

Sequenced patients had shown CD8+CD57+ cell expansion by flow cytometry. Patients had not yet gotten any therapy when their blood was taken for sampling. The template used for profiling TCR beta VDJ and CDR3 was genomic DNA. One entry per CDR3 protein results from TCRdb running MiXCR on the reads. The sample lists about 200,000 distinct CDR3 sequences, roughly 50% occurring once. Sequences were obtained from sorted CD4+, CD8+, or CD8+CD57+ T cells (not recorded which) from PBMCs. This chain uses TRBV14 with TRBJ1-6; 7 nucleotides match TRBD1. The sequence was obtained from a human donor with aplastic anemia. CDR3 bases: TGTGCCAGCAGTTTAGGGGGACAGTTAAGGCATAATTCACCCCTCCACTTT. It codes for CASSLGGQLRHNSPLHF.